This T cell receptor (beta chain) was captured in a study of radiotherapy plus CTLA-4 blockade in lung cancer. Study overall: Disease control reached less than 40%, with objective responses in around 20%.

CTLA-4 blockade using ipilimumab, together with focal radiation, was received by patients with chemo-refractory metastatic non-small-cell lung cancer. Here immunoSEQ multiplex PCR was the method, and the copy in TCRdb shows in-frame clones only, minus some. The sample holds tens of thousands of clones, 65% to 85% seen once. This CDR3 comprises 15 residues. V lost 7 bases and J lost 3, with 15 bases in between. Germline V CDR1 and CDR2: MNHNY, SVGAGI (reference sequence). The sample consisted of peripheral blood, taken from a patient treated with radiotherapy plus ipilimumab. This receptor was taken from a human donor with non-small cell lung cancer who had stable disease on radiotherapy plus ipilimumab. V is TRBV6-6 and J is TRBJ1-4; D may be TRBD1 (6 bases). CDR3 in amino acids: CASTLGGGANEKLFF. The CDR3, as DNA: TGTGCCAGCACCTTGGGAGGGGGAGCTAATGAAAAACTGTTTTTT.